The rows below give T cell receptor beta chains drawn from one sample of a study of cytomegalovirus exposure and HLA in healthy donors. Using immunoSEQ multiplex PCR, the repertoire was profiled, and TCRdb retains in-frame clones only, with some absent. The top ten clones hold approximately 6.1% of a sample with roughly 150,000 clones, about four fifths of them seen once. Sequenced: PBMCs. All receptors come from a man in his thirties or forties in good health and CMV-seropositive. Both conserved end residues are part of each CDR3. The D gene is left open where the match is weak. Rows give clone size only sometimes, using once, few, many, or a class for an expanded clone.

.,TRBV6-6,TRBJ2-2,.,CASSYRGGELFF,TGTGCCAGCAGTTACAGGGGTGGGGAGCTGTTTTTT
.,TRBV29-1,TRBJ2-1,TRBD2,CSVEDWLRGGSYNEQFF,TGCAGCGTTGAAGATTGGTTGCGGGGGGGATCCTACAATGAGCAGTTCTTC
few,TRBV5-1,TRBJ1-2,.,CASSLRTDGDGYTF,TGCGCCAGCAGCTTGAGGACAGACGGGGATGGCTACACCTTC
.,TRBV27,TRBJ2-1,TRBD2,CASSPGGNEQFF,TGTGCCAGCAGCCCCGGGGGGAATGAGCAGTTCTTC
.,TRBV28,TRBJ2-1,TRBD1,CASSWDRDGNEQFF,TGTGCCAGCAGTTGGGACAGGGATGGCAATGAGCAGTTCTTC
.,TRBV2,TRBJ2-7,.,CASSDTLYEQYF,TGTGCCAGCAGTGACACTCTCTACGAGCAGTACTTC
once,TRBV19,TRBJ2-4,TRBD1,CASSIDLQGWDIQYF,TGTGCCAGTAGTATAGATCTACAGGGGTGGGACATTCAGTACTTC
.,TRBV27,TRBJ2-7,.,CASSSRVGEQYF,TGTGCCAGCAGTTCCAGGGTCGGCGAGCAGTACTTC
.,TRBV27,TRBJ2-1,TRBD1,CASTRTGANNEQFF,TGTGCCAGCACCCGGACAGGGGCCAACAATGAGCAGTTCTTC
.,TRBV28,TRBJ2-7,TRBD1,CASSIGTGGFYEQYF,TGTGCCAGCAGTATCGGGACAGGGGGCTTTTACGAGCAGTACTTC
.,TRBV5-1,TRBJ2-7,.,CASSLVLAGEQYF,TGCGCCAGCAGCTTGGTGCTAGCCGGCGAGCAGTACTTC
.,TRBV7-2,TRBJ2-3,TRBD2,CASSLPRGGSHTQYF,TGTGCCAGCAGCTTACCGCGCGGGGGGTCACATACGCAGTATTTT
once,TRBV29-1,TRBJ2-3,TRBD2,CSVRTRLSTDTQYF,TGCAGCGTTAGGACTAGACTCAGCACAGATACGCAGTATTTT
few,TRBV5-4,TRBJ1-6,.,CASSLDRGSPLHF,TGTGCCAGCAGCCTGGACAGAGGGTCACCCCTCCACTTT
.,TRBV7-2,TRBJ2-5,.,CASSSRRGGGETQYF,TGTGCCAGCAGTTCCCGAAGGGGGGGTGGGGAGACCCAGTACTTC
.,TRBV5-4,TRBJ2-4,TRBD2,CASSSTSGGEAKNIQYF,TGTGCCAGCAGCTCTACTAGCGGGGGGGAGGCCAAAAACATTCAGTACTTC
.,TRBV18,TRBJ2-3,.,CASHLSSPTDTQYF,TGTGCCAGCCACCTGAGCTCCCCCACGGATACGCAGTATTTT
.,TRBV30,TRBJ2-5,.,CAWSVRGQETQYF,TGTGCCTGGAGTGTGCGGGGCCAAGAGACCCAGTACTTC
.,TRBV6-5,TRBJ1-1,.,CASSYEREAFF,TGTGCCAGCAGTTACGAGCGGGAAGCTTTCTTT
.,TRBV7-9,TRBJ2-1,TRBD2,CASSLGRTSGNHEQFF,TGTGCCAGCAGCTTAGGGAGGACTAGCGGGAATCATGAGCAGTTCTTC
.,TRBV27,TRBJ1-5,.,CASSPRAGVQPQHF,TGTGCCAGCAGCCCACGGGCAGGGGTCCAGCCCCAGCATTTT
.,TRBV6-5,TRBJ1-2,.,CASSYRQGRSYTF,TGTGCCAGCAGTTACAGGCAGGGGAGATCCTACACCTTC
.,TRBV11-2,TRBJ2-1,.,CASSLVQGGEQFF,TGTGCCAGCAGCTTAGTACAGGGAGGGGAGCAGTTCTTC
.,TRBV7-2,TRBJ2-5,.,CASSFPGQGGQETQYF,TGTGCCAGCAGCTTCCCCGGACAGGGAGGGCAAGAGACCCAGTACTTC
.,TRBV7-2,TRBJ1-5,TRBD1,CASSLRQGYQPQHF,TGTGCCAGCAGCCTCCGACAGGGATATCAGCCCCAGCATTTT
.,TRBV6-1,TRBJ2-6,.,CASSEDSSGANGLTF,TGTGCCAGCAGTGAAGACAGCTCTGGGGCCAACGGCCTGACTTTC
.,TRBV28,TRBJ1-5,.,CASSLWGTPNQPQHF,TGTGCCAGCAGTTTATGGGGGACACCCAATCAGCCCCAGCATTTT
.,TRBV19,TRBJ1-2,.,CASSSYSGSSYGYTF,TGTGCCAGTAGTAGCTACTCCGGGAGTTCCTATGGCTACACCTTC
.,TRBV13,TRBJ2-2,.,CASSSGSSNTGELFF,TGTGCCAGCAGCTCCGGGAGTTCGAACACCGGGGAGCTGTTTTTT
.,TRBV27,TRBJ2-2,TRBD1,CASSWTGTGELFF,TGTGCCAGCAGTTGGACAGGGACCGGGGAGCTGTTTTTT
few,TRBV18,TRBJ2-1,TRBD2,CASSTIAGAPNEQFF,TGTGCCAGCTCAACGATAGCGGGAGCCCCCAATGAGCAGTTCTTC
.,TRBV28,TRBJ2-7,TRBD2,CASSTPSGSYEQYF,TGTGCCAGCAGTACGCCTAGCGGGAGCTACGAGCAGTACTTC